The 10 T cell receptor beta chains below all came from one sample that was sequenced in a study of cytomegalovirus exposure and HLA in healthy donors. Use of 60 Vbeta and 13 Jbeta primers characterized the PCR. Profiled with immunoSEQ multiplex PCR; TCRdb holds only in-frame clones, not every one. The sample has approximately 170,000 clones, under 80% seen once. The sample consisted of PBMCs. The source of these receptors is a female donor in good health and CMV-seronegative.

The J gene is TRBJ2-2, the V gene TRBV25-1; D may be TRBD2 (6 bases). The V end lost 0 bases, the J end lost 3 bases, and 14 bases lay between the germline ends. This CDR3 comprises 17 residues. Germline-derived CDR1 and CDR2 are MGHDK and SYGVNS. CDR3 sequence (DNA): TGTGCCAGCAGTGAATATTGGCAGGGAGGCTACACCGGGGAGCTGTTTTTT. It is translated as CASSEYWQGGYTGELFF.

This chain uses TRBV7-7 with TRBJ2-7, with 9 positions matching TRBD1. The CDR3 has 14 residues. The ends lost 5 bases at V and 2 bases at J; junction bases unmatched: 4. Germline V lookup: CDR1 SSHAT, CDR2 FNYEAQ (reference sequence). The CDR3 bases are TGTGCCAGCAGCATCGGGACAGGGACCTACGAGCAGTACTTC. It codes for CASSIGTGTYEQYF.

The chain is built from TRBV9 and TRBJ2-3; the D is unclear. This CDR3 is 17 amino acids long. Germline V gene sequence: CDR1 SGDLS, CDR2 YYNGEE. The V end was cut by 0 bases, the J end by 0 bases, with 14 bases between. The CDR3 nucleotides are TGTGCCAGCAGCGTAGCCCCTCTAGTGATTAGCACAGATACGCAGTATTTT. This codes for CASSVAPLVISTDTQYF.

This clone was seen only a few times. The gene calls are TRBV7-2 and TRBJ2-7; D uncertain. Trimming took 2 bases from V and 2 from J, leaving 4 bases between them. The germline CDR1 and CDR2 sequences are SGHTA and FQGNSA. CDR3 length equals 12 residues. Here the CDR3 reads CASSLYAYEQYF. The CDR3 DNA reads TGTGCCAGCAGCTTATATGCCTACGAGCAGTACTTC.

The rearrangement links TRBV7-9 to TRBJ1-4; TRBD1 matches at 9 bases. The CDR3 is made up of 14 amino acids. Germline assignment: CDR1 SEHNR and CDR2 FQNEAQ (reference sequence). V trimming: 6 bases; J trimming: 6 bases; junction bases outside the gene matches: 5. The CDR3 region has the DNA TGTGCCAGCAGAACCGGGACAGGGCATGAAAAACTGTTTTTT. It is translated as CASRTGTGHEKLFF.

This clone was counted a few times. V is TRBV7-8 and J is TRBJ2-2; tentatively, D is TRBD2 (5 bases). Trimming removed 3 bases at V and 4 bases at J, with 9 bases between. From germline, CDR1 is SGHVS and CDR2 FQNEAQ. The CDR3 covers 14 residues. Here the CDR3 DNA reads TGTGCCAGCAGCTTGAGAGGGTTCACCGGGGAGCTGTTTTTT. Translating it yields CASSLRGFTGELFF.

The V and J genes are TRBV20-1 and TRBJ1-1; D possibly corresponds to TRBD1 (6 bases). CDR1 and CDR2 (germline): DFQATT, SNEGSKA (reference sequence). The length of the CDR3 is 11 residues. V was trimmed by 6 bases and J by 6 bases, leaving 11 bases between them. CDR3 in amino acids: CSAARQAEAFF. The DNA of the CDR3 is TGCAGTGCCGCAAGACAGGCTGAAGCTTTCTTT.

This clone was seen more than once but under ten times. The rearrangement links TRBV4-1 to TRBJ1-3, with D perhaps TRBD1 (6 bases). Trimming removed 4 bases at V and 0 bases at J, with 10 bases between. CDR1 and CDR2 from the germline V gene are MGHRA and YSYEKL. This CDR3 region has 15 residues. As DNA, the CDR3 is TGCGCCAGCAGCCCAGACAGGTCCTCTGGAAACACCATATATTTT. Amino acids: CASSPDRSSGNTIYF.

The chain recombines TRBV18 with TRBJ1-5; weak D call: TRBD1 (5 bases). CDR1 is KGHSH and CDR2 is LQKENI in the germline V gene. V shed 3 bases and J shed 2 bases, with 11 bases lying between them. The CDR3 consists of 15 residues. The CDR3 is CASSPGTGGNQPQHF. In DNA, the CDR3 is TGTGCCAGCTCACCCGGGACGGGGGGCAATCAGCCCCAGCATTTT.

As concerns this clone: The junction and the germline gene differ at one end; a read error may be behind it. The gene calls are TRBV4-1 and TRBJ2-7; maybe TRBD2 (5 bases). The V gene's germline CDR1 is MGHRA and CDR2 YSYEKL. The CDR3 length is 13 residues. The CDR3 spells CTSSEDFSYEQYF. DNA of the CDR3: TGCACCAGCAGCGAGGACTTCTCCTACGAGCAGTACTTC.